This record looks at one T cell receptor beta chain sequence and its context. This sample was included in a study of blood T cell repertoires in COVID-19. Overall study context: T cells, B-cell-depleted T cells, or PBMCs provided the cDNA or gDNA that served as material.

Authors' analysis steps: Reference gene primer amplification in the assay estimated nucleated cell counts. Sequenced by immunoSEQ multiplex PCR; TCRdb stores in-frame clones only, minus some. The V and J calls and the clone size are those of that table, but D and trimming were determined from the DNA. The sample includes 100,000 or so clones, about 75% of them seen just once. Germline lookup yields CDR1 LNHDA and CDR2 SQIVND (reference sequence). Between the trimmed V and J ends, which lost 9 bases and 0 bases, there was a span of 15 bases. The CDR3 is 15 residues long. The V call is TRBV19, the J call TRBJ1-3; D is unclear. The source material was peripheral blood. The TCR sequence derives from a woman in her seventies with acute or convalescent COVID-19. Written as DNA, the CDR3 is TGTGCCAGCAGGCGAGATCACCGCTCTGGAAACACCATATATTTT. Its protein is CASRRDHRSGNTIYF. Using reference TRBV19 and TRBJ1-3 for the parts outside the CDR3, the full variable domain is DGGITQSPKYLFRKEGQNVTLSCEQNLNHDAMYWYRQDPGQGLRLIYYSQIVNDFQKGDIAEGYSVSREKKESFPLTVTSAQKNPTAFYLCASRRDHRSGNTIYFGEGSWLTVV.